These T cell receptor beta chains were read from a single sample in a study of cytomegalovirus exposure and HLA in healthy donors. Some clones are missing from TCRdb's copy, which holds only in-frame ones; the method was immunoSEQ multiplex PCR. The data show about 170,000 clones, about 89% seen once. Sequencing input: PBMCs. Receptor source: a man in his late teens or twenties in good health and CMV-seropositive. Each CDR3 is given with its conserved first and last residue. D genes are given only for firm matches. Only some rows state a clone size, as once, few, many or a class for expanded clones.

D	size	J	V	DNA	CDR3
-	-	TRBJ1-1	TRBV7-2	TGTGCCAGCAGCTTAGATCTCGGTCGGGGAGAAGCTTTCTTT	CASSLDLGRGEAFF
-	-	TRBJ2-2	TRBV7-2	TGTGCCAGCAGCCAGCCGGGAGCCGGGGAGCTGTTTTTT	CASSQPGAGELFF
-	-	TRBJ2-7	TRBV28	TGTGCCAGCACCCCCGGCTCCTACGAGCAGTACTTC	CASTPGSYEQYF
TRBD2	-	TRBJ2-3	TRBV5-1	TGCGCCAGCAGCTACCGACTAGCGGGGGGCTGGGCGAGAGATACGCAGTATTTT	CASSYRLAGGWARDTQYF
TRBD1	once	TRBJ1-5	TRBV5-5	TGTGCCAGCAGTTACCGGGACAGGAATCAGCCCCAGCATTTT	CASSYRDRNQPQHF
-	-	TRBJ2-1	TRBV4-2	TGTGCCAGCAGCCAAGAAATACTAGTACGCGAGCAGTTCTTC	CASSQEILVREQFF
TRBD1	-	TRBJ2-3	TRBV5-1	TGCGCCAGCAGCCTAGGACAGGACACAGATACGCAGTATTTT	CASSLGQDTDTQYF
TRBD1	-	TRBJ2-7	TRBV6-1	TGTGCCAGCAGGCCGGGACAGGGTAAAGACGAGCAGTACTTC	CASRPGQGKDEQYF
TRBD1	-	TRBJ1-1	TRBV11-1	TGTGCCAGCAGCGCCACACAGGGGGGGACTGAAGCTTTCTTT	CASSATQGGTEAFF
TRBD1	-	TRBJ2-5	TRBV29-1	TGCAGCGTTGAAGACCGGGACAGGAGGGAGACCCAGTACTTC	CSVEDRDRRETQYF
-	few	TRBJ1-5	TRBV19	TGTGCCAGTAGTATCCCGGGGATGGGTAGCAATCAGCCCCAGCATTTT	CASSIPGMGSNQPQHF
TRBD2	-	TRBJ2-7	TRBV10-3	TGTGCCAGCGCCCCCCCAAAAGCGGGGTACGAGCAGTACTTC	CASAPPKAGYEQYF
-	-	TRBJ1-1	TRBV27	TGTGCCAGCAGGGGTACGTTCGGGGGGGTCGAAGCTTTCTTT	CASRGTFGGVEAFF
TRBD2	once	TRBJ2-3	TRBV29-1	TGCAGCGTCGGCGGGAGCTTGACAGATACGCAGTATTTT	CSVGGSLTDTQYF
TRBD1	once	TRBJ2-7	TRBV5-6	TGTGCCAGCAGCTTGTTCCAGGGACAGGGGATCGACGAGCAGTACTTC	CASSLFQGQGIDEQYF
TRBD1	-	TRBJ1-6	TRBV4-1	TGCGCCAGCAGCCGGACAGGGGACGATTCACCCCTCCACTTT	CASSRTGDDSPLHF
TRBD2	once	TRBJ2-3	TRBV2	TGTGCCAGCAGGCCGGGACTAGCGATCACAGATACGCAGTATTTT	CASRPGLAITDTQYF